The 23 T cell receptor beta chains presented below share a single source sample, sequenced in a study of beta chain features in type 1 diabetes. The sequenced template was cDNA made from the entire isolated RNA. Assay: immunoSEQ multiplex PCR; the TCRdb copy retains only in-frame clones and omits some. The sample shows more than 150,000 clones, 10% to 15% of them seen only once. Specimen: central memory CD4+ T cells from blood. Source of these receptors: a woman aged 18 to 35 in good health.

This clone has just a few counts. This chain joins TRBV2 and TRBJ1-1, with D possibly matching TRBD1 (6 bases). CDR1 SNHLY and CDR2 FYNNEI come from the germline V gene. This CDR3 has 14 amino acids. V was pared by 2 bases and J by 6 bases, with 13 bases between. The CDR3 coding sequence is TGTGCCAGCAGTGAAACCGCCGACAGGCCTGAAGCTTTCTTT. Protein product: CASSETADRPEAFF.

This clone was recorded many times. The rearrangement uses TRBV23-1 and TRBJ2-7, with a possible D match to TRBD1 (5 bases). TRBV23-1 is marked as an open reading frame, function uncertain. V gave up 6 bases and J gave up 4 bases, with 16 bases separating them. The length of the CDR3 is 14 residues. CDR3 region: CASSQTGAIYEQYF. Here the CDR3 DNA reads TGCGCCAGCAGCCAAACTGGGGCCATTTACGAGCAGTACTTC.

V usage is TRBV7-2 and J usage is TRBJ2-3, with TRBD1 as a possible D gene (5 bases). In germline, CDR1 is SGHTA, CDR2 FQGNSA. V was pared by 5 bases and J by 3 bases, with 15 bases between. The CDR3 spans 15 residues. CDR3 loop: CASSPRQGGTDTQYF. CDR3 in DNA: TGTGCCAGCAGCCCCCGTCAGGGTGGGACAGATACGCAGTATTTT.

The chain employs TRBV11-1 and TRBJ2-5; 7 bases are shared with TRBD1. The germline V gene encodes CDR1 SGHAT and CDR2 FQDESV (reference sequence). The J segment lost 5 bases and the V segment lost 7 bases, leaving 10 bases of the junction unmatched. This CDR3 spans 14 amino acids. CDR3 nucleotide sequence: TGTGCCAGCACCAAACAGGGGACGCGGGAGACCCAGTACTTC. Its translation is CASTKQGTRETQYF.

With regard to this clone: Other DNA variants within this sample encode the same CDR3. DNA for the CDR3: TGCGCCAGCCGGATAGCGGGAGGCACAGATACGCAGTATTTT. Translating gives CASRIAGGTDTQYF. The chain carries TRBV5-1 and TRBJ2-3; 9 nucleotides match TRBD2. Trimming took 7 bases from V and 1 from J; bases not matched to a gene: 4. The germline gives CDR1 SGHRS, CDR2 YFSETQ. The CDR3 is made up of 14 amino acids.

The J gene is TRBJ1-2, the V gene TRBV30, with a weak D call TRBD1 (5 bases). Germline CDR1 and CDR2: GTSNPN and SVGIG (reference sequence). The CDR3 runs 14 residues. V lost 5 bases and J 6 bases, leaving 19 bases between the germline ends. This chain's CDR3 is CAWFNRDFRNGYTF. DNA of the CDR3: TGTGCCTGGTTCAACCGGGACTTTAGAAATGGCTACACCTTC. Supplemented by reference TRBV30 and TRBJ1-2, the full variable domain reads SQTIHQWPATLVQPVGSPLSLECTVEGTSNPNLYWYRQAAGRGLQLLFYSVGIGQISSEVPQNLSASRPQDRQFILSSKKLLLSDSGFYLCAWFNRDFRNGYTFGSGTRLTVV.

This clone occurred a few times. The V and J genes are TRBV7-8 and TRBJ2-7; D call uncertain. The germline V gene has CDR1 SGHVS and CDR2 FQNEAQ. The CDR3 is 13 amino acids. The V end was cut by 3 bases, the J end by 4 bases, with 10 bases between. CDR3 DNA: TGTGCCAGCAGCTTTCAAGAAGCGTACGAGCAGTACTTC. This translates into CASSFQEAYEQYF.

The sample holds a few counts of this clone. Distinct nucleotide sequences in the sample also encode this CDR3. The chain links TRBV29-1 to TRBJ2-2, with 8 bases that match TRBD1. The CDR3 runs 13 residues. J was trimmed by 1 base and V by 6 bases; bases with no gene match: 1. The germline gives CDR1 SQVTM, CDR2 ANQGSEA. The CDR3 loop is CSVDRGNTGELFF. The CDR3 nucleotides read TGCAGCGTAGACAGGGGGAACACCGGGGAGCTGTTTTTT.

This clone was seen more than once but under ten times. The chain is built from TRBV11-3 and TRBJ2-1; weak D call: TRBD1 (5 bases). CDR1 SGHNT and CDR2 YENEEA come from the germline V gene. V dropped 5 bases and J dropped 8 bases, with 16 bases sitting between them. The CDR3 is 14 residues long. Here the CDR3 reads CASSTGPPLYEQFF. The CDR3 DNA follows: TGTGCCAGCAGCACAGGACCTCCCTTGTATGAGCAGTTCTTC. The complete variable domain, with remaining parts taken from reference TRBV11-3 and TRBJ2-1, reads EAGVVQSPRYKIIEKKQPVAFWCNPISGHNTLYWYLQNLGQGPELLIRYENEEAVDDSQLPKDRFSAERLKGVDSTLKIQPAELGDSAVYLCASSTGPPLYEQFFGPGTRLTVL.

V and J are TRBV29-1 and TRBJ2-1, with D possibly being TRBD1 (6 bases). Trimming pared 2 bases from V and 0 bases from J, leaving 8 bases between. Germline CDR1 reads SQVTM; CDR2 reads ANQGSEA. The CDR3 totals 14 residues. The CDR3 nucleotides read TGCAGCGTTGAAAGGGGGAGCTCCTACAATGAGCAGTTCTTC. Translating it yields CSVERGSSYNEQFF.

This clone was counted only a few times. This chain links TRBV27 with TRBJ1-5; possibly TRBD1 for D (5 bases). CDR3 length: 15 amino acids. V was pared by 1 base and J by 3 bases, with 10 bases between. The germline V gene has CDR1 MNHEY and CDR2 SMNVEV (reference sequence). CDR3 DNA: TGTGCCAGCAGTTTATGGCAGGGCGCCAATCAGCCCCAGCATTTT. It is translated as CASSLWQGANQPQHF.

This rearrangement joins TRBV4-3 to TRBJ2-5; 8 bases are shared with TRBD2. The CDR3 length is 16 residues. With 0 bases clipped from V and 4 bases from J, the junction kept 7 bases outside the gene matches. Germline CDR1 reads LGHNA; CDR2 reads YSLEER. Here the CDR3 DNA reads TGCGCCAGCAGCCAAGAGGGCACTAGCGGAGGAGAGACCCAGTACTTC. Protein: CASSQEGTSGGETQYF.

The chain couples TRBV29-1 to TRBJ2-3; TRBD2 is a possible D gene (6 bases). V lost 6 bases and J lost 4, with 23 bases in between. From germline, CDR1 is SQVTM and CDR2 ANQGSEA. The CDR3 totals 16 residues. This CDR3 is CSVRVGPGSGSDTQYF. For the CDR3, the DNA is TGCAGCGTGAGGGTAGGTCCCGGGAGTGGCTCAGATACGCAGTATTTT.

The chain uses TRBV5-1 and TRBJ2-7; TRBD2 is a possible D gene (5 bases). The CDR3 totals 15 residues. Germline loops: CDR1 SGHRS, CDR2 YFSETQ. Trimming removed 4 bases at V and 3 bases at J, with 17 bases between. DNA of the CDR3: TGCGCCAGCAGCCCGGGTCACGGAGGAAGCTACGAGCAGTACTTC. Its protein product is CASSPGHGGSYEQYF.

This clone was counted between two and nine times. The rearrangement joins TRBV4-1 to TRBJ2-3; the D gene is possibly TRBD2 (5 bases). Between the trimmed V and J ends, which lost 0 bases and 5 bases, there was a span of 6 bases. CDR3 length equals 13 residues. Looked up from germline, CDR1 is MGHRA and CDR2 is YSYEKL. CDR3 amino acids: CASSQDGGDTQYF. DNA for the CDR3: TGCGCCAGCAGCCAAGACGGAGGAGATACGCAGTATTTT.

This chain links TRBV9 with TRBJ2-5; D might be TRBD1 (8 bases). Between the trimmed V and J ends, which lost 0 bases and 4 bases, there was a span of 10 bases. The CDR3 is 14 amino acids. CDR1 and CDR2 from the germline V gene are SGDLS and YYNGEE. CDR3 residues: CASSVDRGGETQYF. DNA of the CDR3: TGTGCCAGCAGCGTAGACAGGGGGGGAGAGACCCAGTACTTC. Together with reference TRBV9 and TRBJ2-5, the CDR3 gives the full variable domain: DSGVTQTPKHLITATGQRVTLRCSPRSGDLSVYWYQQSLDQGLQFLIQYYNGEERAKGNILERFSAQQFPDLHSELNLSSLELGDSALYFCASSVDRGGETQYFGPGTRLLVL.

The J gene is TRBJ2-3, the V gene TRBV7-9; 11 bases are a match to TRBD1. Trimming took 5 bases from V and 0 from J; bases not matched to a gene: 13. Germline V gives CDR1 SEHNR, CDR2 FQNEAQ (reference sequence). CDR3 length: 19 residues. The DNA of the CDR3 is TGTGCCAGCAGCGAAGGGGGACAGGGGGTGGTGATCAGCACAGATACGCAGTATTTT. Encoded protein: CASSEGGQGVVISTDTQYF. Drawing the rest from reference TRBV7-9 and TRBJ2-3, the complete variable domain is DTGVSQNPRHKITKRGQNVTFRCDPISEHNRLYWYRQTLGQGPEFLTYFQNEAQLEKSRLLSDRFSAERPKGSFSTLEIQRTEQGDSAMYLCASSEGGQGVVISTDTQYFGPGTRLTVL.

The V and J genes are TRBV5-1 and TRBJ2-3, with 14 bases matching TRBD2. Germline trimming cut 4 bases from V and 5 bases from J; bases unmatched to any gene: 6. The CDR3 is made up of 16 amino acids. In germline, CDR1 is SGHRS, CDR2 YFSETQ. The CDR3 DNA is TGCGCCAGCAGCCCGGGACTAGCGGGAGCGATAGATACGCAGTATTTT. Translated, it gives CASSPGLAGAIDTQYF.

This clone was counted only a few times. The chain employs TRBV5-1 and TRBJ2-1, with TRBD2 matching over 8 bases. V was clipped by 5 bases and J by 4 bases; unmatched bases: 14. Germline loops: CDR1 SGHRS, CDR2 YFSETQ. This CDR3 region has 17 residues. CDR3 DNA sequence: TGCGCCAGCAGACTAGCGGCCTTACCTACGGATTACAATGAGCAGTTCTTC. Translated, it gives CASRLAALPTDYNEQFF.

This clone was counted a few times. The chain recombines TRBV5-1 with TRBJ2-7, with TRBD1 identical over 7 bases. The germline V gene has CDR1 SGHRS and CDR2 YFSETQ. CDR3 length: 16 residues. V dropped 0 bases and J dropped 3; count of bases not matched to a gene: 9. CDR3 in amino acids: CASSLAGDRDFYEQYF. CDR3 nucleotides: TGCGCCAGCAGCTTGGCCGGGGACAGAGACTTCTACGAGCAGTACTTC.

In its sample, this clone was seen a few times. This chain joins TRBV27 and TRBJ2-1; TRBD2 is a possible D gene (6 bases). The ends were cut back, 6 bases at V and 3 bases at J, with 15 bases in the middle. This CDR3 is 15 amino acids long. Germline V gene lookup returns CDR1 MNHEY and CDR2 SMNVEV (reference sequence). The CDR3 reads CASSPRDLHYNEQFF. The CDR3 coding sequence is TGTGCCAGCAGCCCCCGGGACTTACACTACAATGAGCAGTTCTTC.

This clone was found a few times. V gene TRBV29-1 combines with J gene TRBJ2-7; no definite D call. The CDR3 contains 13 residues. The germline CDR1 and CDR2 sequences are SQVTM and ANQGSEA. With 6 bases removed from V and 0 bases from J, the gap between germline ends came to 12 bases. The CDR3 sequence is CSVSGSSSYEQYF. The CDR3 bases are TGCAGCGTGAGTGGTTCAAGCTCCTACGAGCAGTACTTC.

J is TRBJ2-3 and V is TRBV5-4; weak D call: TRBD2 (6 bases). Germline loops: CDR1 SGHNT, CDR2 YYREEE (reference sequence). V was clipped by 4 bases and J by 2 bases, with 17 bases between them. CDR3 length equals 16 residues. DNA for the CDR3: TGTGCCAGCAGCCCGACTAGTCGGGGCCACACAGATACGCAGTATTTT. It yields the protein CASSPTSRGHTDTQYF. The full variable domain, rest sourced from reference TRBV5-4 and TRBJ2-3, is ETGVTQSPTHLIKTRGQQVTLRCSSQSGHNTVSWYQQALGQGPQFIFQYYREEENGRGNFPPRFSGLQFPNYSSELNVNALELDDSALYLCASSPTSRGHTDTQYFGPGTRLTVL.